These 11 T cell receptor beta chains came from one sample sequenced in a study of PD-1 blockade in classical Hodgkin lymphoma. After autologous stem cell transplantation all patients relapsed, and prior brentuximab vedotin exposure differed between cohorts. The data were produced by immunoSEQ multiplex PCR, yet TCRdb's version contains in-frame clones alone and is incomplete. This sample has around 13,000 clones, with 60% to 80% found just once. This specimen was peripheral blood mononuclear cells (PBMCs), taken before the second cycle of nivolumab. Receptors originate from a human donor with classical Hodgkin lymphoma.

The CDR3 protein is CASSPRETSNQPQHF. As DNA, the CDR3 is TGTGCCAGTAGCCCCAGGGAAACGAGCAATCAGCCCCAGCATTTT. The chain uses TRBV19 and TRBJ1-5; tentatively, D is TRBD1 (5 bases). Per the germline V gene, CDR1 is LNHDA and CDR2 is SQIVND (reference sequence). The V and J ends lost 6 bases and 1 base respectively, with 13 bases between them. This CDR3 comprises 15 residues.

This clone was found a few times. This chain connects TRBV29-1 to TRBJ2-7; D could derive from TRBD1 or TRBD2 (6 bases each). The ends were cut back, 4 bases at V and 3 bases at J, with 19 bases in the middle. CDR1 is SQVTM and CDR2 is ANQGSEA in the germline V gene. This CDR3 region has 15 residues. The CDR3 loop is CSVGGAPATLYEQYF. The CDR3, as DNA: TGCAGCGTTGGGGGGGCGCCAGCTACGCTCTACGAGCAGTACTTC.

This sequence joins TRBV6-5 and TRBJ2-7, with 7 nucleotides matching TRBD1. Trimming cost V 6 bases and J 0 bases; bases outside gene matches: 8. CDR1 MNHEY and CDR2 SVGAGI come from the germline V gene. The CDR3 loop spans 15 amino acids. The DNA for the CDR3 is TGTGCCAGCAGCCCAACAGGGGTTAGCTCCTACGAGCAGTACTTC. Encoded protein: CASSPTGVSSYEQYF.

V gene TRBV5-1 combines with J gene TRBJ1-1, with 9 bases aligning to TRBD1. This CDR3 comprises 15 residues. The junction had 9 bases not matched to a gene; V was cut back by 4 bases and J by 5 bases. CDR1 is SGHRS and CDR2 is YFSETQ in the germline V gene. As DNA, the CDR3 is TGCGCCAGCAGCCCTGGACAGGGGATGGGGACTGAAGCTTTCTTT. This codes for CASSPGQGMGTEAFF.

The rearrangement links TRBV6-1 to TRBJ1-2; D is unclear. The CDR3 runs 13 residues. CDR1 is MNHNS and CDR2 is SASEGT in the germline V gene. V lost 6 bases, J lost 2 bases, and 10 bases lay in between. This CDR3 reads CASSATVNYGYTF. The CDR3 nucleotides read TGTGCCAGCAGCGCGACGGTGAACTATGGCTACACCTTC.

By share, this clone counts as medium-sized. The CDR3 sequence: CASSHIGTGPYEQYF. In nucleotides, the CDR3 is TGTGCCAGCAGCCACATTGGGACAGGGCCCTACGAGCAGTACTTC. The rearrangement uses TRBV4-2 and TRBJ2-7; 9 positions match TRBD1. The germline V gene has CDR1 LGHNA and CDR2 YNFKEQ. This CDR3 comprises 15 residues. J gave up 2 bases and V 3 bases, and 5 bases lay outside the gene matches.

The chain uses TRBV27 and TRBJ2-7; D is possibly TRBD2 (7 bases). V gave up 4 bases and J gave up 7 bases, with 20 bases separating them. Germline V gene data show CDR1 as MNHEY and CDR2 as SMNVEV (reference sequence). This CDR3 has 15 residues. CDR3 DNA: TGTGCCAGCAGTTCACTACCGGGGGGCGAAGGGGAGCAGTACTTC. This translates into CASSSLPGGEGEQYF.

The CDR3 DNA reads as TGCAGTGCTAGAGACTATGGCTACACCTTC. It is translated as CSARDYGYTF. The chain uses TRBV20-1 and TRBJ1-2, with D hard to call. Germline-derived CDR1 and CDR2 are DFQATT and SNEGSKA (reference sequence). V lost 0 bases and J 4 bases, leaving 0 bases between the germline ends. The CDR3 totals 10 residues.

This clone appeared once. The chain couples TRBV2 to TRBJ2-2, with D perhaps given as TRBD1 or TRBD2 (5 bases each). Germline assignment: CDR1 SNHLY and CDR2 FYNNEI. The CDR3 runs 16 residues. V was pared by 8 bases and J by 1 base, with 17 bases between. As DNA, the CDR3 is TGTGCCAGCGACTGGAGGAGTGGGGGGAACACCGGGGAGCTGTTTTTT. It specifies CASDWRSGGNTGELFF.

The rearrangement uses TRBV6-5 and TRBJ2-7, with 8 bases identical to TRBD1. Germline V CDR1 and CDR2: MNHEY, SVGAGI. J was trimmed by 6 bases and V by 5 bases; bases with no gene match: 6. This CDR3 has 13 amino acids. In DNA, the CDR3 is TGTGCCAGCAGTAAAGTAGGGACAGGCGAGCAGTACTTC. Translation gives CASSKVGTGEQYF.

CDR3 nucleotide sequence: TGTGCCAGCAGCCTGAGTGGAACTGGGGCCAACGTCCTGACTTTC. Translated, it gives CASSLSGTGANVLTF. The V and J genes are TRBV11-2 and TRBJ2-6; D is ambiguous. CDR1 is SGHAT and CDR2 is FQNNGV in the germline V gene. V gave up 5 bases and J gave up 2 bases, with 10 bases separating them. The CDR3 totals 15 residues.